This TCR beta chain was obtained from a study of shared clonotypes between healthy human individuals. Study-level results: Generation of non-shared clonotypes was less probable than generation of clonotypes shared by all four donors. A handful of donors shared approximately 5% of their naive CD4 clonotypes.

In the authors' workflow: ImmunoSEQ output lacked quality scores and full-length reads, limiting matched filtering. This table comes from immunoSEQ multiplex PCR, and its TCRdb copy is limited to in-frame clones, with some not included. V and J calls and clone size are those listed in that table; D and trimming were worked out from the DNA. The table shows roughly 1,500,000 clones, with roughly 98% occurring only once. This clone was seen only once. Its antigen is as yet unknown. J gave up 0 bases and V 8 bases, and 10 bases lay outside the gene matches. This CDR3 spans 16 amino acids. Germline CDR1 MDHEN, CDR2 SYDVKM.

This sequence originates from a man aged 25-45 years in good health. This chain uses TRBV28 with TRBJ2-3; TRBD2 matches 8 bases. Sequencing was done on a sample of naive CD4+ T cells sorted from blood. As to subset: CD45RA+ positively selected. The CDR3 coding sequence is TGTGCCAGCGTGAGGCGGGAGGATTCAAGCACAGATACGCAGTATTTT. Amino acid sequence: CASVRREDSSTDTQYF.